A single sample gave rise to the 29 T cell receptor beta chains below, sequenced in a study of identifying expanded T cells in peripheral blood. Measured with immunoSEQ multiplex PCR; TCRdb has only the in-frame clones, and not every one. The table records approximately 85,000 clones, almost 85% of them present only once. Sequencing used blood. These receptors were collected from a person aged 18 to 75 in good health.

The sample holds one count of this clone. The gene calls are TRBV7-2 and TRBJ2-1; 11 bases align to TRBD2. V was clipped by 2 bases and J by 5 bases; unmatched bases: 2. Germline V CDR1 and CDR2: SGHTA, FQGNSA. This CDR3 has 15 residues. The CDR3 nucleotides read TGTGCCAGCAGCTTAACGGGACTAGCGGACAATGAGCAGTTCTTC. This codes for CASSLTGLADNEQFF.

CDR3 residues: CASSPAPYRGRSSANVLTF. The DNA for the CDR3 is TGTGCCAGCAGCCCGGCTCCGTACAGGGGGCGGTCCTCGGCCAACGTCCTGACTTTC. The V call is TRBV7-2, the J call TRBJ2-6, with 9 bases lining up with TRBD1. Germline V gene data show CDR1 as SGHTA and CDR2 as FQGNSA. The CDR3 spans 19 residues. Trimming took 5 bases from V and 6 from J; bases not matched to a gene: 17.

A few counts support this clone. The chain recombines TRBV7-9 with TRBJ2-7, with TRBD1 as a possible D gene (5 bases). CDR3 size: 13 residues. Germline-derived CDR1 and CDR2 are SEHNR and FQNEAQ (reference sequence). Trimming took off 4 bases at V and 2 bases at J, with 9 bases between the two ends. The CDR3 reads CASSSRAPYEQYF. Written as DNA, the CDR3 is TGTGCCAGCAGCTCCAGGGCTCCCTACGAGCAGTACTTC.

V is TRBV7-9 and J is TRBJ2-3, with 9 bases matching TRBD2. The CDR3 sequence is 16 residues long. Germline values: CDR1 SEHNR, CDR2 FQNEAQ (reference sequence). With V trimmed by 3 bases and J by 0 bases, 4 bases remained unmatched. The CDR3 sequence is CASSFRTSVSTDTQYF. The CDR3 bases are TGTGCCAGCAGCTTTCGGACTAGCGTCAGCACAGATACGCAGTATTTT.

V is TRBV11-2 and J is TRBJ2-2; no definite D call. Germline CDR1 and CDR2: SGHAT and FQNNGV. The ends were cut back, 2 bases at V and 6 bases at J, with 7 bases in the middle. The CDR3 covers 13 residues. Here the CDR3 DNA reads TGTGCCAGCAGCTTACTAGGATCCGGGGAGCTGTTTTTT. Amino acids: CASSLLGSGELFF.

The chain carries TRBV19 and TRBJ2-1; 8 bases map to TRBD2. CDR1 is LNHDA and CDR2 is SQIVND in the germline V gene (reference sequence). Germline trimming cut 5 bases from V and 8 bases from J; bases unmatched to any gene: 8. The CDR3 is 14 residues long. The CDR3 reads CASSLGLVRDEQFF. Written as DNA, the CDR3 is TGTGCCAGTAGTTTGGGACTAGTGCGGGATGAGCAGTTCTTC. The whole variable domain, remainder taken from reference TRBV19 and TRBJ2-1, is DGGITQSPKYLFRKEGQNVTLSCEQNLNHDAMYWYRQDPGQGLRLIYYSQIVNDFQKGDIAEGYSVSREKKESFPLTVTSAQKNPTAFYLCASSLGLVRDEQFFGPGTRLTVL.

J is TRBJ2-7 and V is TRBV27; 8 nucleotides match TRBD2. Trimming removed 7 bases from V and 0 bases from J; junction bases left unmatched: 23. CDR1 MNHEY and CDR2 SMNVEV come from the germline V gene (reference sequence). This CDR3 has 20 amino acids. As DNA, the CDR3 is TGTGCCAGCACCTTACCCCTGGTAGCGGGGAACAAAACACACTCCTACGAGCAGTACTTC. It specifies CASTLPLVAGNKTHSYEQYF.

The rearrangement uses TRBV10-3 and TRBJ2-3; D remains unclear. V lost 0 bases to trimming and J lost 8 bases, with 9 bases between them. This CDR3 spans 13 amino acids. Per germline, CDR1 ENHRY and CDR2 SYGVKD. DNA for the CDR3: TGTGCCATCAGTGAGTCGGTCGAAGGTACGCAGTATTTT. Translating gives CAISESVEGTQYF.

The rearrangement links TRBV6-6 to TRBJ2-5, with D uncertain. CDR3 length: 12 residues. Looked up from germline, CDR1 is MNHNY and CDR2 is SVGAGI (reference sequence). The V end was cut by 0 bases, the J end by 3 bases, with 2 bases between. In nucleotides, the CDR3 is TGTGCCAGCAGTTACTCGAAAGAGACCCAGTACTTC. It yields the protein CASSYSKETQYF.

CDR3 protein: CASSLIRTGLGETQYF. The CDR3 region has the DNA TGTGCCAGCAGCTTAATCCGTACAGGGCTTGGGGAGACCCAGTACTTC. The chain employs TRBV7-2 and TRBJ2-5; possible D gene TRBD1, 6 bases. Deletions cut 2 bases from V and 5 bases from J, with 18 bases between. The CDR3 is 16 amino acids. Germline V gene lookup returns CDR1 SGHTA and CDR2 FQGNSA.

In DNA, the CDR3 is TGTGCCAGCAGCACAGGGCCCGGAAACACCATATATTTT. It is translated as CASSTGPGNTIYF. V is TRBV27 and J is TRBJ1-3; TRBD1 is a possible D gene (6 bases). Trimming pared 6 bases from V and 4 bases from J, leaving 10 bases between. Germline-derived CDR1 and CDR2 are MNHEY and SMNVEV (reference sequence). The CDR3 sequence is 13 residues long.

The chain links TRBV2 to TRBJ1-5; D perhaps matches TRBD1 (6 bases). V lost 1 base and J lost 3, with 13 bases in between. The CDR3 runs to 16 residues. From germline, CDR1 is SNHLY and CDR2 FYNNEI. This CDR3 reads CASSEGTDAPNQPQHF. The CDR3 region has the DNA TGTGCCAGCAGTGAAGGGACAGACGCCCCCAATCAGCCCCAGCATTTT.

This clone is a singleton in its sample. V usage is TRBV6-1 and J usage is TRBJ1-2; 9 bases are shared with TRBD1. J lost 5 bases, V lost 2 bases, and 6 bases had no gene match. CDR1 and CDR2 (germline): MNHNS, SASEGT. This CDR3 spans 15 amino acids. CDR3 amino acids: CASSEYPGQGYGYTF. The CDR3 nucleotides read TGTGCCAGCAGTGAATATCCCGGACAGGGGTATGGCTACACCTTC.

The rearrangement links TRBV11-2 to TRBJ2-2; D gene ambiguous. Trimming shortened V by 1 base and J by 4 bases, and 4 bases separated the two germline ends. This CDR3 has 13 residues. Germline assignment: CDR1 SGHAT and CDR2 FQNNGV. The CDR3 is CASSLVATGELFF. Here the CDR3 DNA reads TGTGCCAGCAGCTTAGTCGCCACCGGGGAGCTGTTTTTT.

The chain employs TRBV18 and TRBJ2-1; D perhaps matches TRBD2 (5 bases). V was cut by 0 bases and J by 3 bases, with 9 bases left in between. This CDR3 is built from 15 residues. CDR1 KGHSH and CDR2 LQKENI come from the germline V gene. This CDR3 reads CASSPPIRGYNEQFF. The CDR3 coding sequence is TGTGCCAGCTCACCACCGATCCGGGGCTACAATGAGCAGTTCTTC.

The chain has TRBV10-1 and TRBJ2-7; 11 nucleotides line up with TRBD2. The trim removed 6 bases at V and 2 bases at J, leaving 3 bases unmatched. From germline, CDR1 is WNHNN and CDR2 SYGVQD (reference sequence). This CDR3 has 14 amino acids. This CDR3 is CASRGTSGPYEQYF. DNA of the CDR3: TGCGCCAGCAGAGGGACTAGCGGACCCTACGAGCAGTACTTC.

The chain uses TRBV5-1 and TRBJ1-1, with TRBD1 matching 7 bases. CDR1 and CDR2 (germline): SGHRS, YFSETQ. The length of the CDR3 is 13 residues. The trim removed 4 bases at V and 3 bases at J, leaving 3 bases unmatched. Written as DNA, the CDR3 is TGCGCCAGCAGCATAGGGACAGACACTGAAGCTTTCTTT. Amino acid sequence: CASSIGTDTEAFF. The full variable domain, in which reference TRBV5-1 and TRBJ1-1 provide the parts outside the CDR3, is KAGVTQTPRYLIKTRGQQVTLSCSPISGHRSVSWYQQTPGQGLQFLFEYFSETQRNKGNFPGRFSGRQFSNSRSEMNVSTLELGDSALYLCASSIGTDTEAFFGQGTRLTVV.

V and J are TRBV19 and TRBJ2-5; 8 nucleotides match TRBD2. The CDR3 contains 14 residues. Germline CDR1 is LNHDA and CDR2 is SQIVND (reference sequence). The junction had 6 bases not matched to a gene; V was cut back by 5 bases and J by 4 bases. CDR3 DNA: TGTGCCAGTAGTGTTAGCGGGGCCTCAGAGACCCAGTACTTC. As protein: CASSVSGASETQYF.

This sequence joins TRBV10-3 and TRBJ1-5, with no clear D. The germline gives CDR1 ENHRY, CDR2 SYGVKD. Trimming shortened V by 3 bases and J by 5 bases, and 14 bases separated the two germline ends. The CDR3 covers 15 residues. Here the CDR3 DNA reads TGTGCCATCAGTGAAGGCCAGGACGGTGATCAGCCCCAGCATTTT. This encodes CAISEGQDGDQPQHF.

This clone was counted only a few times. The chain combines TRBV6-5 with TRBJ2-1; 11 bases map to TRBD2. Germline CDR1 and CDR2: MNHEY and SVGAGI. CDR3 length: 15 amino acids. Trimming took 6 bases from V and 8 from J; bases not matched to a gene: 9. CDR3 bases: TGTGCCAGCAGACTTTTAGCGGGAGGGGGGGATGAGCAGTTCTTC. The encoded protein is CASRLLAGGGDEQFF.

This chain connects TRBV9 to TRBJ1-2, with D unresolved. V shed 0 bases and J shed 5 bases, with 8 bases lying between them. The CDR3 covers 13 residues. The germline gives CDR1 SGDLS, CDR2 YYNGEE. CDR3 bases: TGTGCCAGCAGCGTAGGTGGGGTTTATGGCTACACCTTC. The encoded protein is CASSVGGVYGYTF.

This clone was observed many times. This chain connects TRBV5-5 to TRBJ1-1, with D possibly matching TRBD1 (5 bases). Germline V gives CDR1 SGHKS, CDR2 YYEKEE (reference sequence). The CDR3 runs to 13 residues. Deletions cut 6 bases from V and 3 bases from J, with 12 bases between. CDR3 DNA: TGTGCCAGCATCGCCGGAGGGGACACTGAAGCTTTCTTT. It yields the protein CASIAGGDTEAFF.

In DNA, the CDR3 is TGCAGCGTTGCTTTTGAACAGACCCTTGAAGCTTTCTTT. It encodes CSVAFEQTLEAFF. The chain has TRBV29-1 and TRBJ1-1; D gene unclear. Trimming shortened V by 4 bases and J by 7 bases, and 16 bases separated the two germline ends. Per germline, CDR1 SQVTM and CDR2 ANQGSEA. CDR3 length: 13 residues. Drawing the rest from reference TRBV29-1 and TRBJ1-1, the complete variable domain is SAVISQKPSRDICQRGTSLTIQCQVDSQVTMMFWYRQQPGQSLTLIATANQGSEATYESGFVIDKFPISRPNLTFSTLTVSNMSPEDSSIYLCSVAFEQTLEAFFGQGTRLTVV.

V is TRBV5-1 and J is TRBJ1-3; D gene unclear. Germline V gives CDR1 SGHRS, CDR2 YFSETQ. The CDR3 is 14 residues long. V was trimmed by 1 base and J by 0 bases, leaving 5 bases between them. Here the CDR3 DNA reads TGCGCCAGCAGCTTGCACAACTCTGGAAACACCATATATTTT. Translation gives CASSLHNSGNTIYF.

The gene calls are TRBV5-1 and TRBJ2-3; 16 positions agree with TRBD2. This CDR3 is built from 15 residues. Germline CDR1 SGHRS, CDR2 YFSETQ. V dropped 3 bases and J dropped 6; count of bases not matched to a gene: 1. The CDR3, as DNA: TGCGCCAGCAGCTGGGGACTAGCGGGAGGGGATACGCAGTATTTT. This codes for CASSWGLAGGDTQYF.

The V and J genes are TRBV6-6 and TRBJ2-7, with TRBD2 matching 8 bases. This CDR3 spans 15 amino acids. V lost 6 bases to trimming and J lost 2 bases; unmatched junction nucleotides: 9. Germline V gene lookup returns CDR1 MNHNY and CDR2 SVGAGI (reference sequence). CDR3 sequence (DNA): TGTGCCAGCAGCCTGTTAGCGGGACCCGCCTACGAGCAGTACTTC. Its protein product is CASSLLAGPAYEQYF.

The genes are TRBV7-9 and TRBJ1-3; TRBD1 is a possible D gene (6 bases). Germline values: CDR1 SEHNR, CDR2 FQNEAQ (reference sequence). V lost 5 bases and J lost 2, with 13 bases in between. This CDR3 has 15 amino acids. This chain's CDR3 is CASSGGQMTGNTIYF. The CDR3 DNA follows: TGTGCCAGCAGCGGCGGACAGATGACTGGAAACACCATATATTTT.

The rearrangement uses TRBV5-4 and TRBJ1-4; D might be TRBD1 (6 bases). Trimming pared 4 bases from V and 2 bases from J, leaving 9 bases between. Germline loops: CDR1 SGHNT, CDR2 YYREEE (reference sequence). This CDR3 comprises 14 residues. The CDR3 spells CASSMQGTNEKLFF. The DNA for the CDR3 is TGTGCCAGCAGCATGCAGGGGACTAATGAAAAACTGTTTTTT.

The chain couples TRBV11-2 to TRBJ2-3; either TRBD1 or TRBD2 may supply D (7 bases each). CDR3 length: 18 amino acids. The germline V gene encodes CDR1 SGHAT and CDR2 FQNNGV. Trimming cost V 5 bases and J 6 bases, with 27 bases left between them. The CDR3 here is CASSPSWGGGAGLDTQYF. CDR3 nucleotides: TGTGCCAGCAGCCCATCTTGGGGAGGGGGCGCGGGATTGGATACGCAGTATTTT. The whole variable domain, filled in from reference TRBV11-2 and TRBJ2-3, reads EAGVAQSPRYKIIEKRQSVAFWCNPISGHATLYWYQQILGQGPKLLIQFQNNGVVDDSQLPKDRFSAERLKGVDSTLKIQPAKLEDSAVYLCASSPSWGGGAGLDTQYFGPGTRLTVL.